The 23 T cell receptor beta chains below come from one sample, sequenced in a study of post-analysis software for immune sequencing data. The authors incorporated unique molecular identifiers into the TCR beta cDNA libraries. MiXCR, applied by TCRdb to the PCR reads, yields one record per CDR3 protein. The table shows a few hundred thousand distinct CDR3 sequences, with around 34% occurring only once. Study-wide results and caveats: The study found TRBV5-6, TRBV5-1 and TRBV20-1 among a handful of TRBV segments more frequent in patients than controls.

Their antigens remain unidentified. Sequences were obtained from blood. The source of these receptors is a girl aged 5-17 years with multiple sclerosis.

The chain is built from TRBV7-2 and TRBJ2-1; 7 bases are a match to TRBD1. V lost 6 bases, J lost 6 bases, and 20 bases stayed unmatched. The CDR3 is 18 amino acids. Germline V gene data show CDR1 as SGHTA and CDR2 as FQGNSA. The CDR3 is CASSTYQGSGTDSNEQFF. The CDR3 bases are TGTGCCAGCAGTACATACCAGGGGTCCGGGACAGATTCCAATGAGCAGTTCTTC.

This clonotype showed up many times. The V gene is TRBV28, the J gene TRBJ2-5; TRBD2 agrees at 7 bases. The CDR3 runs to 15 residues. V lost 4 bases to trimming and J lost 4 bases; unmatched junction nucleotides: 9. Germline assignment: CDR1 MDHEN and CDR2 SYDVKM. For the CDR3, the DNA is TGTGCCAGCAGTTCTCCTAGCTGGGGGGGAGAGACCCAGTACTTC. Its translation is CASSSPSWGGETQYF.

The chain is built from TRBV6-5 and TRBJ2-7; possible D gene TRBD2, 6 bases. This CDR3 region has 13 residues. Germline V gene lookup returns CDR1 MNHEY and CDR2 SVGAGI. Trimming stripped 5 bases from V and 11 bases from J, with 19 bases between. The CDR3 region is CASSPISRTMKYF. DNA of the CDR3: TGTGCCAGCAGTCCGATTTCTCGGACTATGAAGTACTTC.

There are many counts of this clonotype. The chain employs TRBV30 and TRBJ2-3; TRBD2 matches 7 bases. This CDR3 comprises 13 residues. The V gene's germline CDR1 is GTSNPN and CDR2 SVGIG (reference sequence). The ends lost 2 bases at V and 2 bases at J; junction bases unmatched: 1. The CDR3 sequence: CAWSWDYTDTQYF. CDR3 in DNA: TGTGCCTGGAGTTGGGACTACACAGATACGCAGTATTTT.

The chain has TRBV7-9 and TRBJ2-1, with D perhaps assigned TRBD1 or TRBD2 (5 bases each). CDR1 SEHNR and CDR2 FQNEAQ come from the germline V gene (reference sequence). V lost 4 bases and J lost 9, with 10 bases in between. The CDR3 has 12 residues. The CDR3 DNA reads TGTGCCAGCAGCTCCACCGGGACTGAGCAGTTCTTC. Protein product: CASSSTGTEQFF. Looking up the rest from reference TRBV7-9 and TRBJ2-1 gives the full variable domain: DTGVSQNPRHKITKRGQNVTFRCDPISEHNRLYWYRQTLGQGPEFLTYFQNEAQLEKSRLLSDRFSAERPKGSFSTLEIQRTEQGDSAMYLCASSSTGTEQFFGPGTRLTVL.

The chain combines TRBV5-1 with TRBJ2-7; the D gene could be TRBD1 or TRBD2 (5 bases each). The length of the CDR3 is 17 residues. Trimming took 0 bases from V and 4 from J, leaving 20 bases between them. Germline V gene data show CDR1 as SGHRS and CDR2 as YFSETQ. The CDR3 region is CASSLVGETAGWYEQYF. CDR3 DNA: TGCGCCAGCAGCTTGGTGGGGGAGACTGCGGGTTGGTACGAGCAGTACTTC.

This clonotype showed up many times. The CDR3 is CASGEAGGGYTF. CDR3 bases: TGTGCCAGCGGAGAGGCAGGGGGTGGCTACACCTTC. The chain carries TRBV25-1 and TRBJ1-2, with 7 bases aligning to TRBD1. Germline V gives CDR1 MGHDK, CDR2 SYGVNS. This CDR3 contains 12 residues. After removal of 8 bases from V and 7 bases from J, the junction contained 7 bases not matched to a gene.

The chain carries TRBV9 and TRBJ2-5; D not certain. Germline assignment: CDR1 SGDLS and CDR2 YYNGEE. Trimming stripped 0 bases from V and 5 bases from J, with 14 bases between. This CDR3 has 15 amino acids. CDR3 sequence: CASSVGVSPSETQYF. For the CDR3, the DNA is TGTGCCAGCAGCGTAGGTGTCAGTCCCTCCGAGACCCAGTACTTC.

This clonotype was counted once. The rearrangement joins TRBV5-1 to TRBJ2-3; 14 bases map to TRBD2. The CDR3 has 23 residues. V gave up 4 bases and J gave up 3 bases; unmatched junction bases: 25. Germline V gives CDR1 SGHRS, CDR2 YFSETQ. CDR3 sequence (DNA): TGCGCCAGCAGCCAACCTAGCGGAGTAACATTGTGGGGACTAGCGGGGGTGACAGATACGCAGTATTTT. This sequence encodes CASSQPSGVTLWGLAGVTDTQYF.

This clonotype was seen at least ten times. The V and J genes are TRBV29-1 and TRBJ1-5; maybe TRBD1 (6 bases). Germline assignment: CDR1 SQVTM and CDR2 ANQGSEA. This CDR3 region has 14 residues. V lost 4 bases and J 1 base, leaving 11 bases between the germline ends. CDR3 bases: TGCAGCGTTGGAGGGGGAGCCAGCAATCAGCCCCAGCATTTT. It encodes CSVGGGASNQPQHF.

The rearrangement uses TRBV29-1 and TRBJ2-7; TRBD2 matches 8 bases. CDR3 length equals 14 residues. Germline lookup yields CDR1 SQVTM and CDR2 ANQGSEA. V shed 8 bases, J shed 6 bases, and the junction held 15 bases outside the gene matches. CDR3 protein: CSPSPGGFGCEQYF. CDR3 sequence (DNA): TGCAGCCCCTCCCCGGGGGGGTTTGGGTGCGAGCAGTACTTC.

The chain couples TRBV3-1 to TRBJ2-3, with no clear D. With 1 base removed from V and 3 bases from J, the gap between germline ends came to 5 bases. The length of the CDR3 is 13 residues. From germline, CDR1 is LGHDT and CDR2 YNNKEL (reference sequence). CDR3 in amino acids: CASSQGATDTQYF. The CDR3 DNA reads as TGTGCCAGCAGCCAAGGGGCTACAGATACGCAGTATTTT.

With respect to this clonotype: Relative to the germline gene, one junction end is altered; a read error may explain this. This chain links TRBV4-1 with TRBJ2-2; 9 bases are a match to TRBD2. Germline assignment: CDR1 MGHRA and CDR2 YSYEKL. This CDR3 has 16 residues. CDR3 DNA sequence: TGCGCCAGCAGCCACCGCTGGCTGGGGGCTAGCGGGGAGCGGTTTTTT. Amino acid sequence: CASSHRWLGASGERFF.

Comments on this clonotype: Germline and junction disagree at one end, which may indicate a read error. V is TRBV5-1 and J is TRBJ2-2; a possible D gene is TRBD2 (5 bases). The CDR3 totals 18 residues. Germline CDR1 SGHRS, CDR2 YFSETQ. The CDR3 sequence is CASSRTSGGTANTGERFF. Written as DNA, the CDR3 is TGCGCCAGCAGCCGGACCTCCGGAGGTACGGCGAACACCGGGGAGCGGTTTTTT. The complete variable domain, with remaining parts taken from reference TRBV5-1 and TRBJ2-2, reads KAGVTQTPRYLIKTRGQQVTLSCSPISGHRSVSWYQQTPGQGLQFLFEYFSETQRNKGNFPGRFSGRQFSNSRSEMNVSTLELGDSALYLCASSRTSGGTANTGERFFGEGSRLTVL.

The V gene is TRBV5-1, the J gene TRBJ2-7; a possible D gene is TRBD2 (6 bases). CDR1 and CDR2 from the germline V gene are SGHRS and YFSETQ. The CDR3 spans 15 residues. Deletions cut 4 bases from V and 2 bases from J, with 16 bases between. In DNA form, the CDR3 reads TGCGCCAGCAGCGACGGGACTCCAGGAGCCTACGAGCAGTACTTC. It yields the protein CASSDGTPGAYEQYF.

Points on this clonotype: With a much larger clone just one base away, this may be a read error. The chain is built from TRBV5-1 and TRBJ2-6; D is possibly TRBD1 (5 bases). The CDR3 is 17 residues long. Germline-derived CDR1 and CDR2 are SGHRS and YFSETQ. The CDR3 sequence is CASSPSRTWSGANALTF. In DNA form, the CDR3 reads TGCGCCAGCAGCCCAAGCCGTACATGGTCTGGGGCCAACGCCCTGACTTTC.

This rearrangement joins TRBV29-1 to TRBJ2-1; D perhaps matches TRBD2 (5 bases). CDR1 and CDR2 from the germline V gene are SQVTM and ANQGSEA. This CDR3 region has 14 residues. V was pared by 7 bases and J by 4 bases, with 17 bases between. This chain's CDR3 is CSATRTLRYNEQFF. In DNA form, the CDR3 reads TGCAGCGCAACTAGGACTCTAAGGTACAATGAGCAGTTCTTC.

Of note for this clonotype: A much larger clone lies a single base off, so this may be a read error. V usage is TRBV6-5 and J usage is TRBJ2-3, with 8 bases fitting TRBD2. This CDR3 comprises 13 residues. Germline lookup yields CDR1 MNHEY and CDR2 SVGAGI. J lost 7 bases, V lost 6 bases, and 6 bases had no gene match. CDR3 DNA: TGTGCCAGCAGAGCGGGGGTCCGGAATACGCAGTATTTT. Amino acid sequence: CASRAGVRNTQYF.

This clonotype has just a few counts. This rearrangement joins TRBV5-5 to TRBJ1-4; no definite D call. Per the germline V gene, CDR1 is SGHKS and CDR2 is YYEKEE (reference sequence). The V end lost 4 bases, the J end lost 1 base, and 8 bases lay between the germline ends. This CDR3 has 14 amino acids. CDR3 in amino acids: CASSPTRTNEKLFF. The CDR3 DNA reads as TGTGCCAGCAGCCCCACCCGAACTAATGAAAAACTGTTTTTT.

Ten or more counts support this clonotype. V and J are TRBV7-2 and TRBJ2-1; tentatively, D is TRBD1 (6 bases). Deletions cut 4 bases from V and 7 bases from J, with 14 bases between. The CDR3 is made up of 14 amino acids. Germline V CDR1 and CDR2: SGHTA, FQGNSA. The CDR3 bases are TGTGCCAGCAGCTCGGATAATAGGGGGAATGAGCAGTTCTTC. Translation gives CASSSDNRGNEQFF.

This clonotype was seen ten or more times. The chain is built from TRBV5-1 and TRBJ2-1, with unresolved D. The CDR3 extends over 14 amino acids. Trimming left V 3 bases short and J 3 bases short, with 10 bases between. CDR1 SGHRS and CDR2 YFSETQ come from the germline V gene. In DNA form, the CDR3 reads TGCGCCAGCAGCTATGGCCAGGTCTACAATGAGCAGTTCTTC. It specifies CASSYGQVYNEQFF.

With regard to this clonotype: A much larger clonotype is one base distant, so this may be a read error. The chain carries TRBV20-1 and TRBJ2-5; D might be TRBD1 (6 bases). V dropped 7 bases and J dropped 7 bases, with 19 bases sitting between them. The CDR3 sequence is 13 residues long. The V gene's germline CDR1 is DFQATT and CDR2 SNEGSKA (reference sequence). Written as DNA, the CDR3 is TGCAGTGAAGCAGGGGCCTCGAGCGGGACCCAGTACTTC. The encoded protein is CSEAGASSGTQYF.

The rearrangement links TRBV6-5 to TRBJ1-6; maybe TRBD1 (6 bases). CDR1 and CDR2 (germline): MNHEY, SVGAGI. This CDR3 spans 14 amino acids. The V end lost 6 bases, the J end lost 10 bases, and 16 bases lay between the germline ends. DNA for the CDR3: TGTGCCAGCAGATTTTCGACAGGCCGGTCACCCCTCCACTTT. Its protein is CASRFSTGRSPLHF.